The clone carrying this T cell receptor beta chain was seen once. Its antigen is undetermined. The CDR3 runs to 13 residues. Germline CDR1 SGHAT, CDR2 FQNNGV. The V and J ends lost 5 bases and 7 bases respectively, with 14 bases between them. This entry belongs to a study of tumor-infiltrating lymphocytes in glioblastoma multiforme. Study-wide results and limits: TCR plus mutation findings rest on a single glioblastoma patient. Detected clone frequencies may not reflect cell counts, being RNA-based. Functional subtype sorting of these T cells was not performed.

TCR beta libraries were built from RNA through three nested multiplex PCR rounds using modified ARM-PCR. Unique molecular identifiers were not described for the libraries. TCRdb reprocessed the multiplex PCR reads via MiXCR and lists one record per CDR3 protein. Of 13,000 or so distinct CDR3 sequences detected, almost 65% appear once; the ten largest clones hold around 32%. V is TRBV11-2 and J is TRBJ2-5; D is unclear. Sequencing was done on a sample of brain tumor tissue. This receptor was taken from a male donor with glioblastoma. The CDR3 DNA sequence: TGTGCCAGCAGCAGAGACCCATCTGGGACCCAGTACTTC. The encoded protein is CASSRDPSGTQYF.